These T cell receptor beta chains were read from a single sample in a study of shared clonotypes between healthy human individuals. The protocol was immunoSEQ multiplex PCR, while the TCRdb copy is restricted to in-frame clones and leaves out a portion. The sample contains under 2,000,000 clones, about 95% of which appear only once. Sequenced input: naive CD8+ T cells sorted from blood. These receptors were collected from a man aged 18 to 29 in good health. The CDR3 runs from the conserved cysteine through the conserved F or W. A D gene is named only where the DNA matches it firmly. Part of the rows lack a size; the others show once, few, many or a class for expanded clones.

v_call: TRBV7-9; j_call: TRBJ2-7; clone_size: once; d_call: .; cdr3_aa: CAVVSPTNSYEQYF; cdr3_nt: TGTGCCGTTGTCTCTCCGACAAATTCCTACGAGCAGTACTTC
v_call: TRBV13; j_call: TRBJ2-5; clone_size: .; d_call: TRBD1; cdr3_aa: CASSSVTDRGQRETQYF; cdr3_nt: TGTGCCAGCAGCTCCGTCACCGACAGGGGGCAACGAGAGACCCAGTACTTC
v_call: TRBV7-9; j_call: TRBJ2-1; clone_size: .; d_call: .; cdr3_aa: CASSIDGYNEQFF; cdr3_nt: TGTGCCAGCAGCATCGACGGGTACAATGAGCAGTTCTTC
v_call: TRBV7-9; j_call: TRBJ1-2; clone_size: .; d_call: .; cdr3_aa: CASSLGTGNGYTF; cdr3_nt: TGTGCCAGCAGCTTAGGAACAGGGAATGGCTACACCTTC
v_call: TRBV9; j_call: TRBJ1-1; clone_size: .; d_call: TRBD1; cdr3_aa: CASSVARDRENTEAFF; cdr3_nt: TGTGCCAGCAGCGTAGCTCGGGACAGAGAGAACACTGAAGCTTTCTTT
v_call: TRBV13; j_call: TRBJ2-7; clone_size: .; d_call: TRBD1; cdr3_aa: CASSGTGGMEEQYF; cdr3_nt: TGTGCCAGCAGCGGAACAGGGGGCATGGAAGAGCAGTACTTC
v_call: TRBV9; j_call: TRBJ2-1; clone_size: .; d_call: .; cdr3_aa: CASSVETYSSYNEQFF; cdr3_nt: TGTGCCAGCAGCGTAGAAACGTATAGCTCCTACAATGAGCAGTTCTTC
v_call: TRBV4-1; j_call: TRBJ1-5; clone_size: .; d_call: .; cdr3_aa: CASSQAGGGGDQPQHF; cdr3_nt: TGCGCCAGCAGCCAAGCAGGTGGCGGCGGAGATCAGCCCCAGCATTTT
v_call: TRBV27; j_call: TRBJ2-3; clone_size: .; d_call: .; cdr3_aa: CASSLSLVGRDTQYF; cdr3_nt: TGTGCCAGCAGTTTATCTCTGGTTGGGAGGGATACGCAGTATTTT
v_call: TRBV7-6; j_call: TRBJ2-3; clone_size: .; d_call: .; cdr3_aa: CASSLVSTDTQYF; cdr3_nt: TGTGCCAGCAGCTTAGTAAGCACAGATACGCAGTATTTT
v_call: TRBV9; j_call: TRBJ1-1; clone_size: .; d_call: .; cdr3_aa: CASSPLGGGGTEAFF; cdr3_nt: TGTGCCAGCAGCCCCTTAGGGGGAGGAGGCACTGAAGCTTTCTTT
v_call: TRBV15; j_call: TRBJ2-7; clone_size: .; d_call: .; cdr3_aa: CATSLVRAEQYF; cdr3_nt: TGTGCCACCAGCCTAGTCAGGGCAGAGCAGTACTTC
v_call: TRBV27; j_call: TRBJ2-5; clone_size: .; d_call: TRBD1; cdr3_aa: CASSRTGGAYPETQYF; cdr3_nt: TGTGCCAGCAGTCGGACAGGGGGCGCTTACCCAGAGACCCAGTACTTC